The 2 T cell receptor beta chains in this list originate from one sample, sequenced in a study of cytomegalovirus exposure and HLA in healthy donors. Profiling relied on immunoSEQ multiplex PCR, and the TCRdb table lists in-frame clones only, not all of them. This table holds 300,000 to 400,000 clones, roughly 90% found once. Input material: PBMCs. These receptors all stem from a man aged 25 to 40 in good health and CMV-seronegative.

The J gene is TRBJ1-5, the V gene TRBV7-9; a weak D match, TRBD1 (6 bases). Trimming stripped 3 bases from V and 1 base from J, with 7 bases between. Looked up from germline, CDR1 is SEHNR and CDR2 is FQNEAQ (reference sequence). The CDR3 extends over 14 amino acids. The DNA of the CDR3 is TGTGCCAGCAGCTTGAGGGGGAGCAATCAGCCCCAGCATTTT. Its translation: CASSLRGSNQPQHF.

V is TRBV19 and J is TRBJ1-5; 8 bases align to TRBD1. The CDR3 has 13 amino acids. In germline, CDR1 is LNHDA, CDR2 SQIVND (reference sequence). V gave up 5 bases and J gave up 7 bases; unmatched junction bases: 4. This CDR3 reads CASSSDRGQPQHF. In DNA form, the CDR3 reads TGTGCCAGTAGTTCCGACAGGGGACAGCCCCAGCATTTT. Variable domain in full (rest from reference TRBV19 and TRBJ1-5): DGGITQSPKYLFRKEGQNVTLSCEQNLNHDAMYWYRQDPGQGLRLIYYSQIVNDFQKGDIAEGYSVSREKKESFPLTVTSAQKNPTAFYLCASSSDRGQPQHFGDGTRLSIL.